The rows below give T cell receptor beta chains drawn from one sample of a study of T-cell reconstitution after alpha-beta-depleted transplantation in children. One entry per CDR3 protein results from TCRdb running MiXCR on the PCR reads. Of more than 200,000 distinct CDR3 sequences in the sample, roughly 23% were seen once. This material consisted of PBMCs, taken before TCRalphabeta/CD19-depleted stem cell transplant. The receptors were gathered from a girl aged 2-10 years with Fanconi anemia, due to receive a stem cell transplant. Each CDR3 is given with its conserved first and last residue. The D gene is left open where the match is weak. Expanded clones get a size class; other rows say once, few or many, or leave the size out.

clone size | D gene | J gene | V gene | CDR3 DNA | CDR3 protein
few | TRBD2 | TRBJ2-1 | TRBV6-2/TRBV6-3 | TGTGCCAGCAGTTACCCATTAGCGGGAGGGCCGTTCAACGAGCAGTTCTTC | CASSYPLAGGPFNEQFF
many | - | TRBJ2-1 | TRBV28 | TGTGCCAGCAGTCTTAGAGATAGGCAGTTCTTC | CASSLRDRQFF
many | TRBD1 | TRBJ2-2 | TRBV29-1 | TGCAGCGTTGAAGAGACAGGGGTAGCGAACACCGGGGAGCTGTTTTTT | CSVEETGVANTGELFF
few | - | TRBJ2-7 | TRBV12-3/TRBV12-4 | TGTGCCAGCAGCACTAACTCCTACGAGCAGTACTTC | CASSTNSYEQYF
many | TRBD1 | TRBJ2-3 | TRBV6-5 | TGTGCCAGCAGTTACTGGACAGGGGGCGTTGGAACAGATACGCAGTATTTT | CASSYWTGGVGTDTQYF
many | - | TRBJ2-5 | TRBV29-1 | TGCAGCGTTGTGGGGAAAGAAGAGACCCAGTACTTC | CSVVGKEETQYF
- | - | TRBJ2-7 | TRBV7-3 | TGTGCCAGCAGCTTAACCGGGAGCGGTCCCTACGAGCAGTACTTC | CASSLTGSGPYEQYF
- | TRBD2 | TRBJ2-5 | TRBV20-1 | TGCAGTGCTAGGACTAGCGGGTTAGAGACCCAGTACTTC | CSARTSGLETQYF
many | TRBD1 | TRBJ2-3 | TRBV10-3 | TGTGCCATCAGTGGGGGCAGGGGGCTCACAGATACGCAGTATTTT | CAISGGRGLTDTQYF
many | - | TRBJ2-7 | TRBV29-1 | TGCAGCGTTCGCGGTACCTACGAGCAGTACTTC | CSVRGTYEQYF
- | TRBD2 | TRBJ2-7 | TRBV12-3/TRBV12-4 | TGTGCCAGCAGCAGACTAGCGGGAGCGGGAGAGCAGTACTTC | CASSRLAGAGEQYF
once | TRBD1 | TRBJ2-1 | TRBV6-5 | TGTGCCAGCAGTATCCCGGTAACAGGGGTGCAGTTCTTC | CASSIPVTGVQFF
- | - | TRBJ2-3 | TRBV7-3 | TGTGCCAGCAGCTTAGGCGGGTATAGCACAGATACGCAGTATTTT | CASSLGGYSTDTQYF
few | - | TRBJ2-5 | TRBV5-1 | TGCGCCAGCAGCTTCGGACACCAAGAGACCCAGTACTTC | CASSFGHQETQYF
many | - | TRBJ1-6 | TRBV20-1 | TGCAGTGTTCACGAACGGTCGAATTCACCCCTCCACTTT | CSVHERSNSPLHF
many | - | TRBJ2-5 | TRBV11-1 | TGTGCCAGCAGCTCTGACTGGGTTGGCGAGACCCAGTACTTC | CASSSDWVGETQYF
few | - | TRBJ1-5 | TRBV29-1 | TGCAGCGTTACCTACAGGGTGGGACAGCCCCAGCATTTT | CSVTYRVGQPQHF
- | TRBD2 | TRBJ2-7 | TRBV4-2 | TGTGCCAGCAGCCAGGCCGCTAGCGGGGGCTACGAGCAGTACTTC | CASSQAASGGYEQYF
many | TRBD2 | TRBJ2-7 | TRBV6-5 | TGTGCCAGCAGTTACTCAGGACTAGCGGGAGAGCCCTCCTACGAGCAGTACTTC | CASSYSGLAGEPSYEQYF
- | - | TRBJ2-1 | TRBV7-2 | TGTGCCAGCAGCTCCTCTAGTTTCTACAATGAGCAGTTCTTC | CASSSSSFYNEQFF
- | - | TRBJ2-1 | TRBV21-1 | TGTGCCAGCAGCAAAGCGGGGGCTACAAGTGAGCAGTTCTTC | CASSKAGATSEQFF
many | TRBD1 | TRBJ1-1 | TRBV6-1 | TGTGCCAGCAGCGCCATGACAGGGGGTTATGGTGAAGCTTTCTTT | CASSAMTGGYGEAFF
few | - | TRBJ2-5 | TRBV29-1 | TGCAGCGTTCACAGTACAACCGAGACCCAGTACTTC | CSVHSTTETQYF
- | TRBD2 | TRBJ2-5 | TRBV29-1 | TGCAGCGTACCGGGAGGGGGAGAGACCCAGTACTTC | CSVPGGGETQYF
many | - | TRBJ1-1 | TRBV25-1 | TGTGCCAGCACCTCATGGCAGGGACAGAACACTGAAGCTTTCTTT | CASTSWQGQNTEAFF
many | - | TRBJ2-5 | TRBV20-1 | TGCAGTGCTAGCGAGGGAGTCCAAGAGACCCAGTACTTC | CSASEGVQETQYF
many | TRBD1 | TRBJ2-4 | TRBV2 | TGTGCCAGCAGTGACCAGGGACAGCACCTGGACATTCAGTACTTC | CASSDQGQHLDIQYF
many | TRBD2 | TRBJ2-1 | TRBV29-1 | TGCAGCGTTGCCTCCAGCGGGAGGGGTCCCCCATACAATGAGCAGTTCTTC | CSVASSGRGPPYNEQFF
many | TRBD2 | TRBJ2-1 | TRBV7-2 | TGTGCCAGCAGCAGTAGCGGGGGTCACAATGAGCAGTTCTTC | CASSSSGGHNEQFF
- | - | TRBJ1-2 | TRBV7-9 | TGTGCCAGCAGGGCCGGGACTGACTATGGCTACACCTTC | CASRAGTDYGYTF
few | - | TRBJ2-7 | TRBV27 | TGTGCCAGCAGTTGGTCGGGAGATCTTGGCTACGAGCAGTACTTC | CASSWSGDLGYEQYF
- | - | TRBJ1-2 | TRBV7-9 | TGTGCCAGCAGCTCAAACCAACAGGGCCTGGGGGGCTACACCTTC | CASSSNQQGLGGYTF
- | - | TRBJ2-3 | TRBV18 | TGTGCCAGCTCACCCCTCCTGGGAGGCGCAGATACGCAGTATTTT | CASSPLLGGADTQYF
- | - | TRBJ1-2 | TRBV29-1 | TGCAGCGTTCAAACAAGGGGTTTTGGCTACACCTTC | CSVQTRGFGYTF
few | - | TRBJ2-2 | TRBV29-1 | TGCAGCGTAGTAGCGGGACAGCGTAACACCGGGGAGCTGTTTTTT | CSVVAGQRNTGELFF
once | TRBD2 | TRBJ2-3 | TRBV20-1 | TGCAGTGCTAGCGGGGGGGCCTACTATACGCAGTATTTT | CSASGGAYYTQYF
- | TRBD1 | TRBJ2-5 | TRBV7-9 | TGTGCCAGCAGACCGACAGGGAAAGAGACCCAGTACTTC | CASRPTGKETQYF
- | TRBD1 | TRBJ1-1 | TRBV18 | TGTGCCAGCTCCCGGACAGGGGACACTGAAGCTTTCTTT | CASSRTGDTEAFF
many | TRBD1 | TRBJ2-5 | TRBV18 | TGTGCCAGCTCACCCGCGACAGGGACAGAGACCCAGTACTTC | CASSPATGTETQYF
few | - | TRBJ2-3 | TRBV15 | TGTGCCACCAGCAGCCCGAATCGGGGCTTAAAAGGAGATACGCAGTATTTT | CATSSPNRGLKGDTQYF